These 20 T cell receptor beta chains came from one sample sequenced in a study of T-cell memory formation after mild COVID-19 (dated by TCRdb to about 2021). Library construction relied on 5' RACE. Sequencing was performed on an Illumina NovaSeq 6000. TCRdb took the public reads, trimmed them with fastp at Q25, ran MiXCR for clone calling and kept in-frame beta chains. All rows with the same CDR3 protein become a single entry with the most common DNA and genes. The sample profile shows about 190,000 distinct CDR3 sequences; around 26% of them were found once. The ten largest clones take up over 10% of the sample. Sequences were obtained from PBMCs or a T cell subset sorted from them (not recorded which). Receptors were obtained from an adult woman who had mild COVID-19 (a few samples of this study predate the infection). The sample titles of this study are shuffled in the database, so cell type and time point are left out; the donor was told from shared clones.

This clonotype was seen only a few times. The J gene is TRBJ2-7, the V gene TRBV2; D is possibly TRBD1 (5 bases). Germline V gene lookup returns CDR1 SNHLY and CDR2 FYNNEI. V lost 1 base, J lost 2 bases, and 9 bases lay in between. This CDR3 contains 14 residues. The CDR3 spells CASSEEARAYEQYF. The CDR3 DNA reads TGTGCCAGCAGTGAAGAAGCCAGGGCCTACGAGCAGTACTTC.

The table lists this clonotype with a few counts. The chain is built from TRBV28 and TRBJ2-7; D gene unclear. Trimming stripped 7 bases from V and 2 bases from J, with 9 bases between. Germline CDR1 reads MDHEN; CDR2 reads SYDVKM. The CDR3 covers 12 residues. CDR3 in amino acids: CASTSVPYEQYF. The CDR3 region has the DNA TGTGCCAGCACCTCTGTGCCCTACGAGCAGTACTTC. Based on the CDR3 plus reference TRBV28 and TRBJ2-7, the full variable domain is DVKVTQSSRYLVKRTGEKVFLECVQDMDHENMFWYRQDPGLGLRLIYFSYDVKMKEKGDIPEGYSVSREKKERFSLILESASTNQTSMYLCASTSVPYEQYFGPGTRLTVT.

The chain joins TRBV5-1 to TRBJ2-5; D possibly corresponds to TRBD1 (6 bases). Germline CDR1 and CDR2: SGHRS and YFSETQ. Trimming left V 4 bases short and J 9 bases short, with 13 bases between. The CDR3 consists of 12 residues. CDR3 DNA sequence: TGCGCCAGCAGCCAGCAGGGGTTTGCCCAGTACTTC. Translation: CASSQQGFAQYF.

This clonotype has just one count. The gene calls are TRBV4-2 and TRBJ2-1; D call uncertain. V lost 0 bases, J lost 2 bases, and 17 bases lay in between. The germline gives CDR1 LGHNA, CDR2 YNFKEQ. The CDR3 totals 18 residues. The CDR3 region is CASSQDSYQRTTYNEQFF. The CDR3 bases are TGTGCCAGCAGCCAAGATTCCTATCAAAGGACGACCTACAATGAGCAGTTCTTC.

This chain links TRBV20-1 with TRBJ1-5; the D gene is possibly TRBD1 (5 bases). This CDR3 is 15 amino acids long. V lost 0 bases and J 7 bases, leaving 16 bases between the germline ends. CDR1 and CDR2 (germline): DFQATT, SNEGSKA (reference sequence). The CDR3 sequence: CSARDLLRGTQPQHF. In DNA, the CDR3 is TGCAGTGCTAGAGATCTGTTAAGGGGAACCCAGCCCCAGCATTTT.

The chain recombines TRBV7-3 with TRBJ2-3, with 9 bases matching TRBD2. Germline V CDR1 and CDR2: SGHTA, FQGTGA. The CDR3 extends over 17 amino acids. Germline trimming cut 5 bases from V and 0 bases from J; bases unmatched to any gene: 9. In DNA, the CDR3 is TGTGCCAGCAGCGCATTCCAACTAGCGGGCAGCACAGATACGCAGTATTTT. Its translation: CASSAFQLAGSTDTQYF.

The chain couples TRBV4-1 to TRBJ1-5; D might be TRBD1 (6 bases). Germline V CDR1 and CDR2: MGHRA, YSYEKL. With 3 bases removed from V and 4 bases from J, the gap between germline ends came to 10 bases. The CDR3 sequence is 14 residues long. CDR3 in DNA: TGCGCCAGCAGCCAGGGGGACAAAAATCAGCCCCAGCATTTT. This gives the protein CASSQGDKNQPQHF.

The chain couples TRBV7-9 to TRBJ2-3, with a possible D match to TRBD1 (5 bases). The germline V and J ends were trimmed by 5 bases and 4 bases, with 10 bases remaining between them. Germline V gene data show CDR1 as SEHNR and CDR2 as FQNEAQ (reference sequence). The length of the CDR3 is 13 residues. This CDR3 is CASSLTGADTQYF. The CDR3 bases are TGTGCCAGCAGCCTCACAGGAGCAGATACGCAGTATTTT.

The rearrangement links TRBV24-1 to TRBJ2-1; possibly TRBD2 for D (5 bases). The V gene lost 0 bases and the J gene lost 2 bases, with 19 bases spanning the gap. The CDR3 has 19 residues. CDR1 and CDR2 from the germline V gene are KGHDR and SFDVKD. The CDR3 region is CATSDLRFGESGAYNEQFF. CDR3 DNA sequence: TGTGCCACCAGTGATTTGCGGTTCGGGGAATCTGGCGCCTACAATGAGCAGTTCTTC.

This clonotype was found many times. The V and J genes are TRBV12-3 or TRBV12-4 and TRBJ2-7; TRBD1 aligns across 8 bases. The CDR3 loop spans 14 amino acids. V lost 5 bases, J lost 2 bases, and 5 bases stayed unmatched. As DNA, the CDR3 is TGTGCCAGCAGTCCCGGACAGGGCCCCTACGAGCAGTACTTC. This sequence encodes CASSPGQGPYEQYF.

Here the CDR3 reads CASSLARGGGETQYF. As DNA, the CDR3 is TGTGCCAGCAGCTTAGCGCGGGGGGGCGGAGAGACCCAGTACTTC. The rearrangement links TRBV7-3 to TRBJ2-5; 9 nucleotides match TRBD2. With 2 bases clipped from V and 4 bases from J, the junction kept 5 bases outside the gene matches. The CDR3 consists of 15 residues. CDR1 SGHTA and CDR2 FQGTGA come from the germline V gene.

The J gene is TRBJ1-5, the V gene TRBV5-8; 8 nucleotides line up with TRBD1. From germline, CDR1 is SGHTS and CDR2 YDEGEE. J was trimmed by 7 bases and V by 1 base; bases with no gene match: 4. The CDR3 is made up of 14 amino acids. Here the CDR3 DNA reads TGTGCCAGCAGCTTGTCCCAGGGGGCCCAGCCCCAGCATTTT. Encoded protein: CASSLSQGAQPQHF.

In this sample, this clonotype turned up a few times. J is TRBJ1-2 and V is TRBV7-3; perhaps TRBD1 as D (5 bases). Between the trimmed V and J ends, which lost 5 bases and 8 bases, there was a span of 15 bases. CDR1 is SGHTA, CDR2 FQGTGA, per germline. This CDR3 contains 13 residues. The DNA for the CDR3 is TGTGCCAGCAGCCCTACGAGGGAGGGGGGCTACACCTTC. The encoded protein is CASSPTREGGYTF.

The chain recombines TRBV7-2 with TRBJ2-7, with D tentatively TRBD2 (5 bases). The germline V gene encodes CDR1 SGHTA and CDR2 FQGNSA. The CDR3 has 17 residues. The V end lost 1 base, the J end lost 5 bases, and 21 bases lay between the germline ends. CDR3 in DNA: TGTGCCAGCAGCTTAGAACCCTACGGGGTAGAGGGAAACGAGCAGTACTTC. It is translated as CASSLEPYGVEGNEQYF. Complete variable domain (other parts from reference TRBV7-2 and TRBJ2-7): GAGVSQSPSNKVTEKGKDVELRCDPISGHTALYWYRQSLGQGLEFLIYFQGNSAPDKSGLPSDRFSAERTGGSVSTLTIQRTQQEDSAVYLCASSLEPYGVEGNEQYFGPGTRLTVT.

This clonotype has ten or more counts. This chain uses TRBV7-9 with TRBJ2-7; 8 nucleotides match TRBD2. Looked up from germline, CDR1 is SEHNR and CDR2 is FQNEAQ (reference sequence). The V gene end was trimmed by 1 base and the J gene end by 7 bases; junction bases not matched to a gene: 9. There are 15 residues in the CDR3. Here the CDR3 DNA reads TGTGCCAGCAGCTTAGTTAGCGGGACCCGGCGGGAGCAGTACTTC. It yields the protein CASSLVSGTRREQYF.

This CDR3 is CASSPSGVWTGELFF. Written as DNA, the CDR3 is TGTGCCAGCAGCCCCTCCGGGGTTTGGACCGGGGAGCTGTTTTTT. V usage is TRBV7-9 and J usage is TRBJ2-2, with D possibly matching TRBD2 (5 bases). Looked up from germline, CDR1 is SEHNR and CDR2 is FQNEAQ (reference sequence). The CDR3 is 15 amino acids. V shed 5 bases and J shed 5 bases, with 15 bases lying between them.

This clonotype occurred a few times. The chain uses TRBV2 and TRBJ2-5, with a possible D match to TRBD2 (5 bases). V lost 3 bases and J 4 bases, leaving 18 bases between the germline ends. The germline V gene encodes CDR1 SNHLY and CDR2 FYNNEI. The CDR3 spans 16 residues. CDR3 coding DNA: TGTGCCAGCAGTGATATAGGCGGGCTCGGAGTAGAGACCCAGTACTTC. Amino acids: CASSDIGGLGVETQYF.

The chain carries TRBV7-6 and TRBJ2-6, with TRBD2 matching 8 bases. Germline loops: CDR1 SGHVS, CDR2 FNYEAQ. V shed 5 bases and J 4 bases; nucleotides not matched to a gene: 13. This CDR3 has 18 amino acids. CDR3 sequence: CASSPGGAGGGGANVLTF. Here the CDR3 DNA reads TGTGCCAGCAGCCCTGGGGGCGCGGGAGGTGGCGGGGCCAACGTCCTGACTTTC.

This sequence joins TRBV9 and TRBJ2-7; D is unclear. This CDR3 has 16 amino acids. Germline assignment: CDR1 SGDLS and CDR2 YYNGEE. V was shortened by 1 base and J by 6 bases, with 20 bases between the two germline ends. The DNA for the CDR3 is TGTGCCAGCAGCGTACATATGGAGTCTCGAAGGGCCGAGCAGTACTTC. Translating it yields CASSVHMESRRAEQYF.

The chain combines TRBV9 with TRBJ2-7, with 8 bases lining up with TRBD2. Germline loops: CDR1 SGDLS, CDR2 YYNGEE. V gave up 2 bases and J gave up 3 bases; unmatched junction bases: 7. This CDR3 is built from 15 residues. The CDR3 nucleotides are TGTGCCAGCAGCGTCAGCGGGGGTATGATCTACGAGCAGTACTTC. This sequence encodes CASSVSGGMIYEQYF.